This T cell receptor (beta chain) was identified during a study of tumor-infiltrating lymphocytes in localized non-small cell lung cancer. Turning to the study itself: Some samples were collected after neoadjuvant chemotherapy; smokers, never-smokers and several histologies were included. Tumor tissue and non-adjacent uninvolved lung came from each patient.

The method was immunoSEQ multiplex PCR; TCRdb's version includes in-frame clones alone and lacks a portion of them. The sample lists roughly 9,900 clones; around 68% were seen once. This CDR3 spans 13 amino acids. The V end lost 2 bases, the J end lost 1 base, and 3 bases lay between the germline ends. Germline V gene data show CDR1 as SGHDT and CDR2 as YYEEEE. Input material: lung tumor tissue. The clonotype was recovered from a human donor with non-small cell lung cancer. The chain uses TRBV5-6 and TRBJ2-2; D unclear. CDR3 DNA sequence: TGTGCCAGCAGCTTTTGGAACACCGGGGAGCTGTTTTTT. Residues: CASSFWNTGELFF.